The rows below give T cell receptor beta chains drawn from one sample of a study of T cell responses to AZD1222 COVID-19 vaccine. TCRdb keeps only in-frame clones here, not all; method: immunoSEQ multiplex PCR. The sample has about 160,000 clones, more than 85% seen once. The sequenced sample was peripheral blood, obtained on day 0 of AZD1222 vaccination. The receptors here all came from an adult in good health. CDR3s include the opening cysteine and the closing phenylalanine or tryptophan.

j_gene: TRBJ2-4; v_gene: TRBV7-2; CDR3aa: CASSPNGPSKNIQYF
j_gene: TRBJ2-1; v_gene: TRBV10-1; CDR3aa: CASSAYNEQFF
j_gene: TRBJ1-2; v_gene: TRBV5-1; CDR3aa: CASSVQITNYGYTF
j_gene: TRBJ1-2; v_gene: TRBV2; CDR3aa: CASILEGGYYGYTF
j_gene: TRBJ1-1; v_gene: TRBV6-4; CDR3aa: CASSFGENTEAFF
j_gene: TRBJ1-5; v_gene: TRBV5-1; CDR3aa: CASSLGRGEPQHF
j_gene: TRBJ1-1; v_gene: TRBV11-3; CDR3aa: CASSWGWDGDTEAFF
j_gene: TRBJ2-1; v_gene: TRBV7-2; CDR3aa: CASSLGAYNEQFF
j_gene: TRBJ1-5; v_gene: TRBV27; CDR3aa: CQILHRDSEDQPQHF
j_gene: TRBJ1-1; v_gene: TRBV7-9; CDR3aa: CASSLTQGDGTEAFF
j_gene: TRBJ1-1; v_gene: TRBV6-5; CDR3aa: CASSPTSNTEAFF
j_gene: TRBJ2-3; v_gene: TRBV10-3; CDR3aa: CAISEYGSGQVAETQYF
j_gene: TRBJ2-1; v_gene: TRBV19; CDR3aa: CASSIERLAPYNEQFF
j_gene: TRBJ1-1; v_gene: TRBV30; CDR3aa: CAWKVVGTEAFF
j_gene: TRBJ1-5; v_gene: TRBV19; CDR3aa: CASSNTGGNQPQHF
j_gene: TRBJ1-4; v_gene: TRBV5-1; CDR3aa: CASSLDGGPTNEKLFF
j_gene: TRBJ1-5; v_gene: TRBV7-2; CDR3aa: CASSPRDGYNQPQHF
j_gene: TRBJ1-1; v_gene: TRBV13; CDR3aa: CASSPSSGLTEAFF
j_gene: TRBJ1-2; v_gene: TRBV5-6; CDR3aa: CASSTDAYGYTF
j_gene: TRBJ2-1; v_gene: TRBV24-1; CDR3aa: CATSDLTGTIGQFF
j_gene: TRBJ1-6; v_gene: TRBV11-2; CDR3aa: CASSLVVVEGYNSPLHF
j_gene: TRBJ1-5; v_gene: TRBV2; CDR3aa: CASSEIDRGGNQPQHF
j_gene: TRBJ2-3; v_gene: TRBV9; CDR3aa: CASSPRGGQNTDTQYF
j_gene: TRBJ1-2; v_gene: TRBV12-3/TRBV12-4; CDR3aa: CASSFGGEGYTF
j_gene: TRBJ2-3; v_gene: TRBV2; CDR3aa: CASTGGAFTDTQYF
j_gene: TRBJ1-2; v_gene: TRBV5-1; CDR3aa: CASRGFPQDLYGYTF
j_gene: TRBJ2-3; v_gene: TRBV7-2; CDR3aa: CASSFDWSGDTQYF
j_gene: TRBJ2-7; v_gene: TRBV19; CDR3aa: CASSSISGDAYEQYF
j_gene: TRBJ1-4; v_gene: TRBV6-1; CDR3aa: CASSELSGKLFF
j_gene: TRBJ2-7; v_gene: TRBV4-2; CDR3aa: CASSQDDKEDEQYF
j_gene: TRBJ2-5; v_gene: TRBV4-1; CDR3aa: CASSQASGSHQETQYF
j_gene: TRBJ1-5; v_gene: TRBV7-9; CDR3aa: CASSLGGSQPQHF
j_gene: TRBJ1-1; v_gene: TRBV6-2/TRBV6-3; CDR3aa: CASSHQRRRDNTEAFF
j_gene: TRBJ1-3; v_gene: TRBV9; CDR3aa: CASSGGTGRSGNTIYF
j_gene: TRBJ2-2; v_gene: TRBV7-3; CDR3aa: CASSVNTFVGNTGELFF
j_gene: TRBJ1-6; v_gene: TRBV10-3; CDR3aa: CAISPQQGVGSPLHF